The 23 T cell receptor beta chains below were found in one sample sequenced in a study of T cell clones after liver transplantation. This table comes from immunoSEQ multiplex PCR, and its TCRdb copy is limited to in-frame clones, with some not included. The profile shows about 99,000 clones, about 81% of them singletons. The source material was CD4+ T cells from blood, sampled before liver transplant. The receptor source for this set is a human donor who received a liver transplant.

This chain links TRBV4-1 with TRBJ2-1; D is uncertain. V was trimmed by 4 bases and J by 0 bases, leaving 7 bases between them. CDR3 size: 14 residues. CDR1 and CDR2 (germline): MGHRA, YSYEKL. CDR3: CASSPISSYNEQFF. The CDR3 nucleotides read TGCGCCAGCAGCCCTATAAGCTCCTACAATGAGCAGTTCTTC.

The chain links TRBV5-1 to TRBJ1-5; tentatively, D is TRBD1 (6 bases). Trimming pared 0 bases from V and 3 bases from J, leaving 13 bases between. The germline V gene has CDR1 SGHRS and CDR2 YFSETQ. The CDR3 is 16 amino acids. The CDR3 nucleotides read TGCGCCAGCAGCTTGGGAGTGGGACAAAACAATCAGCCCCAGCATTTT. Protein product: CASSLGVGQNNQPQHF.

The chain joins TRBV6-6 to TRBJ2-2; D is ambiguous. Trimming cost V 5 bases and J 1 base, with 8 bases left between them. In germline, CDR1 is MNHNY, CDR2 SVGAGI (reference sequence). This CDR3 is 14 amino acids long. The CDR3 DNA follows: TGTGCCAGCAGTACCAACAAGAACACCGGGGAGCTGTTTTTT. Its translation: CASSTNKNTGELFF.

The chain uses TRBV25-1 and TRBJ1-4, with a tentative D call TRBD1 (5 bases). The CDR3 is 14 amino acids. Trimming cost V 3 bases and J 8 bases, with 13 bases left between them. Looked up from germline, CDR1 is MGHDK and CDR2 is SYGVNS. The CDR3 sequence: CASSETRDGEKLFF. The CDR3 bases are TGTGCCAGCAGTGAGACGAGGGACGGAGAAAAACTGTTTTTT.

The sample holds many counts of this clone. The rearrangement links TRBV7-2 to TRBJ2-1; no definite D call. The germline gives CDR1 SGHTA, CDR2 FQGNSA. V lost 1 base and J lost 6, with 4 bases in between. CDR3 length: 12 amino acids. The CDR3 nucleotides are TGTGCCAGCAGCTTAGAGCGCAATGAGCAGTTCTTC. Protein product: CASSLERNEQFF.

This clone has a handful of counts. The V gene is TRBV27, the J gene TRBJ1-6, with 8 bases aligning to TRBD1. The V and J ends lost 1 base and 6 bases, in that order; junction bases with no gene match: 5. Per germline, CDR1 MNHEY and CDR2 SMNVEV (reference sequence). This CDR3 spans 16 amino acids. The CDR3 sequence: CASSLFGTGPNSPLHF. The CDR3 nucleotides are TGTGCCAGCAGTTTATTTGGGACAGGTCCTAATTCACCCCTCCACTTT.

The rearrangement links TRBV7-3 to TRBJ2-1; D remains unclear. V dropped 4 bases and J dropped 10 bases, with 11 bases sitting between them. Germline CDR1 reads SGHTA; CDR2 reads FQGTGA. The CDR3 is 12 residues long. CDR3 residues: CASSSTRWEQFF. CDR3 in DNA: TGTGCCAGCAGCTCGACACGGTGGGAGCAGTTCTTC. Combining the CDR3 with reference TRBV7-3 and TRBJ2-1 gives the whole variable domain GAGVSQTPSNKVTEKGKYVELRCDPISGHTALYWYRQSLGQGPEFLIYFQGTGAADDSGLPNDRFFAVRPEGSVSTLKIQRTERGDSAVYLCASSSTRWEQFFGPGTRLTVL.

This clone was counted once. This chain links TRBV11-2 with TRBJ2-7; 9 bases align to TRBD2. Losses at the gene ends were 5 bases for V and 5 bases for J; bases not matched to a gene: 13. The CDR3 is made up of 16 amino acids. Per the germline V gene, CDR1 is SGHAT and CDR2 is FQNNGV. The CDR3 DNA reads as TGTGCCAGCAGCCTCTCGGCGGCGGGGGGGCCTAACGAGCAGTACTTC. Amino acids: CASSLSAAGGPNEQYF.

The chain uses TRBV28 and TRBJ1-2; no reliable D call. The CDR3 has 12 amino acids. Trimming removed 4 bases from V and 8 bases from J, with 11 bases in between. The V gene's germline CDR1 is MDHEN and CDR2 SYDVKM. As DNA, the CDR3 is TGTGCCAGCAGTTCTGCGATGCGCGGCTACACCTTC. Translated: CASSSAMRGYTF.

CDR3 sequence: CASSLGGLADTQYF. In nucleotides, the CDR3 is TGTGCCAGCAGCTTAGGGGGCTTGGCAGATACGCAGTATTTT. V usage is TRBV7-3 and J usage is TRBJ2-3; tentatively, D is TRBD1 (6 bases). V was cut by 2 bases and J by 4 bases, with 10 bases left in between. Per germline, CDR1 SGHTA and CDR2 FQGTGA. The CDR3 has 14 residues.

This sequence joins TRBV19 and TRBJ2-3; D gene unclear. Germline CDR1 is LNHDA and CDR2 is SQIVND (reference sequence). The V end lost 3 bases, the J end lost 0 bases, and 10 bases lay between the germline ends. The CDR3 totals 15 residues. In nucleotides, the CDR3 is TGTGCCAGTAGTATGCAGCAGCTTAGCACAGATACGCAGTATTTT. Amino acid sequence: CASSMQQLSTDTQYF.

The chain uses TRBV18 and TRBJ1-2; the match to TRBD1 covers 10 bases. The CDR3 spans 16 residues. Per germline, CDR1 KGHSH and CDR2 LQKENI. The V segment lost 6 bases and the J segment 7 bases; nucleotides outside the gene matches: 14. CDR3 coding DNA: TGTGCCAGCTCGACGGGACAGGGGCTTCTCAAGGGTGGCTACACCTTC. Protein product: CASSTGQGLLKGGYTF.

The chain carries TRBV28 and TRBJ1-5, with D possibly TRBD1 on 5 matching bases. In germline, CDR1 is MDHEN, CDR2 SYDVKM. V lost 5 bases and J 2 bases, leaving 13 bases between the germline ends. The CDR3 is made up of 15 amino acids. This CDR3 reads CASSTIQGGNQPQHF. CDR3 coding DNA: TGTGCCAGCAGTACCATTCAGGGTGGCAATCAGCCCCAGCATTTT. The entire variable domain, with the rest obtained from reference TRBV28 and TRBJ1-5, is as follows: DVKVTQSSRYLVKRTGEKVFLECVQDMDHENMFWYRQDPGLGLRLIYFSYDVKMKEKGDIPEGYSVSREKKERFSLILESASTNQTSMYLCASSTIQGGNQPQHFGDGTRLSIL.

The chain is built from TRBV5-4 and TRBJ2-5, with D uncertain. Trimming removed 2 bases from V and 2 bases from J, with 10 bases in between. From germline, CDR1 is SGHNT and CDR2 YYREEE (reference sequence). CDR3 size: 14 residues. CDR3 region: CASSLEPNQETQYF. CDR3 bases: TGTGCCAGCAGCTTAGAGCCGAATCAAGAGACCCAGTACTTC. The variable domain in full, with the rest retrieved from reference TRBV5-4 and TRBJ2-5, is ETGVTQSPTHLIKTRGQQVTLRCSSQSGHNTVSWYQQALGQGPQFIFQYYREEENGRGNFPPRFSGLQFPNYSSELNVNALELDDSALYLCASSLEPNQETQYFGPGTRLLVL.

This chain joins TRBV6-1 and TRBJ2-7; unclear D gene. Germline loops: CDR1 MNHNS, CDR2 SASEGT. This CDR3 has 13 residues. Deletions cut 1 base from V and 7 bases from J, with 11 bases between. The CDR3 DNA is TGTGCCAGCAGTGAAGGCCCCTTGGGAGAGCAGTACTTC. Translating it yields CASSEGPLGEQYF.

This clone was detected only a few times. This chain uses TRBV29-1 with TRBJ2-2; TRBD2 matches 13 bases. J gave up 7 bases and V 7 bases, and 6 bases lay outside the gene matches. From germline, CDR1 is SQVTM and CDR2 ANQGSEA. The CDR3 covers 14 residues. Here the CDR3 reads CSAWGLAGIGELFF. CDR3 coding DNA: TGCAGCGCCTGGGGACTAGCGGGGATCGGGGAGCTGTTTTTT.

The rearrangement uses TRBV7-2 and TRBJ2-7, with 7 bases fitting TRBD2. J lost 2 bases, V lost 5 bases, and 6 bases had no gene match. The germline gives CDR1 SGHTA, CDR2 FQGNSA. The CDR3 covers 14 residues. CDR3 sequence (DNA): TGTGCCAGCAGCCCCCGGGCGGGGGCCTACGAGCAGTACTTC. Amino acid sequence: CASSPRAGAYEQYF.

V usage is TRBV5-1 and J usage is TRBJ2-2; D tentatively reads TRBD1 or TRBD2 (5 bases each). V lost 2 bases, J lost 1 base, and 9 bases lay in between. The germline CDR1 and CDR2 sequences are SGHRS and YFSETQ. CDR3 length: 15 residues. CDR3 amino acids: CASSFEGRNTGELFF. The DNA of the CDR3 is TGCGCCAGCAGCTTTGAGGGGAGGAACACCGGGGAGCTGTTTTTT.

This sequence joins TRBV6-5 and TRBJ1-5; TRBD1 might be the D (6 bases). The CDR3 loop spans 12 amino acids. With 8 bases removed from V and 5 bases from J, the gap between germline ends came to 10 bases. Per germline, CDR1 MNHEY and CDR2 SVGAGI. CDR3 loop: CASRKGDQPQHF. CDR3 DNA: TGTGCCAGCCGCAAGGGGGATCAGCCCCAGCATTTT.

There are a few counts of this clone. The V call is TRBV7-3, the J call TRBJ1-3; weak D call: TRBD1 (5 bases). This CDR3 has 16 residues. CDR1 and CDR2 from the germline V gene are SGHTA and FQGTGA. V was trimmed by 5 bases and J by 0 bases, leaving 14 bases between them. The CDR3 coding sequence is TGTGCCAGCAGCCCTAATGACAGATTCTCTGGAAACACCATATATTTT. Amino acid sequence: CASSPNDRFSGNTIYF.

J is TRBJ2-4 and V is TRBV6-5, with D unclear. Trimming shortened V by 6 bases and J by 9 bases, and 15 bases separated the two germline ends. The germline V gene encodes CDR1 MNHEY and CDR2 SVGAGI. CDR3 length: 13 residues. Written as DNA, the CDR3 is TGTGCCAGCAGCCGCACCAGAGACGGCATTCAGTACTTC. This sequence encodes CASSRTRDGIQYF.

This sequence joins TRBV2 and TRBJ1-2; D is unclear. This CDR3 is built from 13 residues. V lost 4 bases and J 2 bases, leaving 8 bases between the germline ends. Per the germline V gene, CDR1 is SNHLY and CDR2 is FYNNEI. CDR3 sequence: CASSVDFNYGYTF. The CDR3 coding sequence is TGTGCCAGCAGTGTTGACTTCAACTATGGCTACACCTTC.

This rearrangement joins TRBV7-8 to TRBJ1-2; TRBD1 aligns across 8 bases. The junction had 13 bases not matched to a gene; V was cut back by 7 bases and J by 0 bases. Germline CDR1 and CDR2: SGHVS and FQNEAQ. This CDR3 has 17 residues. The CDR3: CASTSPPGQVTNYGYTF. CDR3 DNA: TGTGCCAGCACCTCCCCCCCGGGACAGGTCACTAACTATGGCTACACCTTC.